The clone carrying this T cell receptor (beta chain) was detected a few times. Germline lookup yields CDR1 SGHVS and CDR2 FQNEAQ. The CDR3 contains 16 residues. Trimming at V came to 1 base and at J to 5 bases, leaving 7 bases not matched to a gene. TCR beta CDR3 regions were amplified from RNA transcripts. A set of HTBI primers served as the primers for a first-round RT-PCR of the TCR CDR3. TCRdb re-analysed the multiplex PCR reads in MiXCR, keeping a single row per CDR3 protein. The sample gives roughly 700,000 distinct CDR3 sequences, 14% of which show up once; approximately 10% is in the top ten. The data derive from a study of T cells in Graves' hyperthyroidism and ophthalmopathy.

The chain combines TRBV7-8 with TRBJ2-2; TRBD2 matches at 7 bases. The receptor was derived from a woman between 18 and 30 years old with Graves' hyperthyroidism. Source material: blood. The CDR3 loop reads CASSLVLGLETGELFF. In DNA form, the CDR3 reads TGTGCCAGCAGCTTAGTGTTAGGACTAGAGACCGGGGAGCTGTTTTTT.